This is a list of T cell receptor beta chains from one sample in a study of blood T cell repertoires in COVID-19. TCRdb's table, derived via immunoSEQ multiplex PCR, lists solely in-frame clones and lacks some. This table holds 230,000 or so clones, around 81% found once. The sequenced sample consisted of PBMCs or T cells enriched from blood (not recorded which). All receptors come from a man aged 50 to 60 who had recovered from COVID-19. Both conserved end residues are part of each CDR3. Fields, in order: J gene, V gene, D gene, CDR3 DNA, CDR3 protein. The D gene is left open where the match is weak.

>TRBJ2-2|TRBV6-2/TRBV6-3|TRBD2
TGTGCCAGCAGTTATAGGCCGGCTTTAGCGGGCAACACCGGGGAGCTGTTTTTT
CASSYRPALAGNTGELFF
>TRBJ2-3|TRBV7-2|TRBD1
TGTGCCAGCAGCCCACGGGCGGGACAGGGGGCTTTCACAGATACGCAGTATTTT
CASSPRAGQGAFTDTQYF
>TRBJ1-1|TRBV7-2|-
TGTGCCAGCAGCCAGACATGGACATGGAACACTGAAGCTTTCTTT
CASSQTWTWNTEAFF
>TRBJ1-6|TRBV28|TRBD1
TGTGCCAGCAGTTTAATCGGACAGGGGTCCTATAATTCACCCCTCCACTTT
CASSLIGQGSYNSPLHF
>TRBJ2-2|TRBV19|TRBD1
TGTGCCAGTAGACGACAGGGTGGGACCGGGGAGCTGTTTTTT
CASRRQGGTGELFF
>TRBJ2-5|TRBV6-1|TRBD2
TGTGCCAGCAGTGAATCTTTGGGACTAGCGGGACAGACCCAGTACTTC
CASSESLGLAGQTQYF
>TRBJ1-5|TRBV19|-
TGTGCCAGTAGTGGGTCAGGTCTTGGCAATCAGCCCCAGCATTTT
CASSGSGLGNQPQHF
>TRBJ2-3|TRBV2|-
TGTGCCAGCAGTGAAAGTGGCAGTTGGGCTACGCAGTATTTT
CASSESGSWATQYF
>TRBJ1-2|TRBV7-6|TRBD1
TGTGCCAGCAGCCGACAGGGGAACTATGGCTACACCTTC
CASSRQGNYGYTF
>TRBJ1-4|TRBV3-1/TRBV3-2|-
TGTGCCAGCAGCCAAGCTAGGGAGAAACTGTTTTTT
CASSQAREKLFF
>TRBJ2-2|TRBV7-8|TRBD2
TGTGCCAGCGGGCCCGGGACTATCAGGGAGCTGTTTTTT
CASGPGTIRELFF
>TRBJ1-5|TRBV7-2|TRBD1
TGTGCCAGCAGCTTTCAGGGGGCGCATCAGCCCCAGCATTTT
CASSFQGAHQPQHF
>TRBJ1-2|TRBV14|-
TGTGCCAGCAGCCAAGATGCAGGGTACTATGGCTACACCTTC
CASSQDAGYYGYTF
>TRBJ2-5|TRBV10-1|TRBD2
TGCGCCAGCAGTGAGTCGAGACTAGCGGGGCAAGAGACCCAGTACTTC
CASSESRLAGQETQYF
>TRBJ2-7|TRBV7-8|-
TGTGCCAGCAGCCTGGACTTGTTCGAGCAGTACTTC
CASSLDLFEQYF
>TRBJ2-3|TRBV27|-
TGTGCCAGCACCCCGGACACTCTTAACACAGATACGCAGTATTTT
CASTPDTLNTDTQYF
>TRBJ2-7|TRBV5-4|-
TGTGCCAGCAGCTTGGCTCTCAGGAGGGCTGCCTCCTACGAGCAGTACTTC
CASSLALRRAASYEQYF
>TRBJ2-1|TRBV27|TRBD2
TGTGCCAGCAGTTCCCAGCGGGGTAGTTCCTACAATGAGCAGTTCTTC
CASSSQRGSSYNEQFF
>TRBJ1-4|TRBV3-1/TRBV3-2|-
TGTGCCAGCAGCCTAAGGGGAGGGGAAAAACTGTTTTTT
CASSLRGGEKLFF
>TRBJ1-5|TRBV19|-
TGTGCCAGTAGTATAGTGGGCCTTATGGGGCTAAATCAGCCCCAGCATTTT
CASSIVGLMGLNQPQHF
>TRBJ2-3|TRBV4-1|TRBD1
TGCGCCAGCAGTAATCACAGGGGAACAGATACGCAGTATTTT
CASSNHRGTDTQYF
>TRBJ2-5|TRBV12-5|TRBD1
TGTGCTAGTGGTTTGGTACAGGGACAGGGGATATTGGTGACCCAGTACTTC
CASGLVQGQGILVTQYF
>TRBJ2-1|TRBV28|TRBD2
TGTGCCAGCAGTCCACCCGAACTACTAGCGGGAGTATATGAGCAGTTCTTC
CASSPPELLAGVYEQFF
>TRBJ2-7|TRBV11-3|-
TGTGCCAGCAGCTTAGATACAGGTTCCTCCTACGAGCAGTACTTC
CASSLDTGSSYEQYF
>TRBJ2-2|TRBV7-3|TRBD2
TGTGCCAGCAGCTTAATGGGTAGCGGGGGTTTGAACACCGGGGAGCTGTTTTTT
CASSLMGSGGLNTGELFF
>TRBJ1-2|TRBV11-3|-
TGTGCCAGCAGCTTGACGGAACAGGGTGGCTACACCTTC
CASSLTEQGGYTF